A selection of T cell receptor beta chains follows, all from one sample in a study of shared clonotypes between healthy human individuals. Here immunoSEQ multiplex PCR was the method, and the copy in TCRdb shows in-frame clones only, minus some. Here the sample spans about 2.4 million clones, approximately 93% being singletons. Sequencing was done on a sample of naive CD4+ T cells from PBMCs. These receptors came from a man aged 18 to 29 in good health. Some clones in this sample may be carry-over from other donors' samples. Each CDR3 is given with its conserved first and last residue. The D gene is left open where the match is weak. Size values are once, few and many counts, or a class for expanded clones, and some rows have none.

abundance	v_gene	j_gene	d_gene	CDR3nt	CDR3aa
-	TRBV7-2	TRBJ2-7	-	TGTGCCAGCAGCTCTCTCGGGGAGGCGGCGGGCTTC	CASSSLGEAAGF
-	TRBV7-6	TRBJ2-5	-	TGTGCCAGCAGCCTACCCTGGAGGGGGTCAGAGACCCAGTACTTC	CASSLPWRGSETQYF
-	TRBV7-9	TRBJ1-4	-	TGTGCCAGCAGCCCAGGGGATACCGCAACTAATGAAAAACTGTTTTTT	CASSPGDTATNEKLFF
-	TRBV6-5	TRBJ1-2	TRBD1	TGTGCCAGCAGACTTGGACAGGGCGGCTATGGCTACACCTTC	CASRLGQGGYGYTF
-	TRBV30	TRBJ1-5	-	TGTGCCTGGAGTATTAGCATCAATCAGCCCCAGCATTTT	CAWSISINQPQHF
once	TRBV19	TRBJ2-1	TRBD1	TGTGCCAGTAGCCGACAGGGGAAAGGATACAATGAGCAGTTCTTC	CASSRQGKGYNEQFF
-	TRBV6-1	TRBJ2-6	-	TGTGCCACCAATAACCTCTCTGGGGCCAACGTCCTGACTTTC	CATNNLSGANVLTF
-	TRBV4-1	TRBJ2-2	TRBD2	TGCGCCAGCAGCCAAAAAGGCCCGGGAACTAGCGCCGGGGAGCTGTTTTTT	CASSQKGPGTSAGELFF
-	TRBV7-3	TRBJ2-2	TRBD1	TGTGCCAGCAGCTTAACGACAGGGCGGACCGGGGAGCTGTTTTTT	CASSLTTGRTGELFF
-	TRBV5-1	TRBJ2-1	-	TGCGCCAGCAGGTCGAGCAATGAGCAGTTCTTC	CASRSSNEQFF